Below are 20 T cell receptor beta chains sequenced from a single sample in a study of blood T cell repertoires in COVID-19. TCRdb's copy holds only in-frame clones and misses some; the assay was immunoSEQ multiplex PCR. In the table there are 150,000 to 200,000 clones, 80% of which are singletons. Specimen: PBMCs or T cells enriched from blood (not recorded which). The receptors were gathered from a man in his forties or fifties who had recovered from COVID-19.

The V call is TRBV4-1, the J call TRBJ2-2, with 15 bases identical to TRBD2. V shed 4 bases and J 0 bases; nucleotides not matched to a gene: 3. The CDR3 has 18 amino acids. Germline CDR1 is MGHRA and CDR2 is YSYEKL. DNA of the CDR3: TGCGCCAGCAGCCGGGGACTAGCGGGGGGCCCGAACACCGGGGAGCTGTTTTTT. This encodes CASSRGLAGGPNTGELFF.

The chain uses TRBV28 and TRBJ1-6; D may be TRBD1 (6 bases). The CDR3 consists of 15 residues. Germline CDR1 and CDR2: MDHEN and SYDVKM. The V and J ends lost 6 bases and 7 bases respectively, with 16 bases between them. The CDR3 DNA reads as TGTGCCAGCAGCGGATCCAGGGGATACAATTCACCCCTCCACTTT. It specifies CASSGSRGYNSPLHF.

This clone was picked up a small number of times. V gene TRBV30 combines with J gene TRBJ1-3; the D is unclear. CDR1 is GTSNPN and CDR2 is SVGIG in the germline V gene (reference sequence). V was cut by 2 bases and J by 4 bases, with 9 bases left in between. The CDR3 loop spans 13 amino acids. The CDR3 region has the DNA TGTGCCTGGAGTCCCACAATGGGAAACACCATATATTTT. Its protein product is CAWSPTMGNTIYF.

The chain carries TRBV10-3 and TRBJ2-3, with 12 positions matching TRBD1. The CDR3 length is 14 residues. Germline values: CDR1 ENHRY, CDR2 SYGVKD. J lost 6 bases, V lost 6 bases, and 4 bases had no gene match. Here the CDR3 DNA reads TGTGCCATCAGGGGACAGGGGGCCGGGGATACGCAGTATTTT. Translating gives CAIRGQGAGDTQYF.

This clone was detected only a few times. Other nucleotide sequences from this sample produce the same CDR3. The chain uses TRBV7-3 and TRBJ2-3, with D unresolved. This CDR3 region has 13 residues. V was pared by 4 bases and J by 6 bases, with 11 bases between. Per germline, CDR1 SGHTA and CDR2 FQGTGA. CDR3: CASSWRPLDTQYF. The CDR3 region has the DNA TGTGCCAGCAGCTGGAGACCGTTGGATACGCAGTATTTT.

DNA of the CDR3: TGTGCCAGCAGCTTGGGGGTCGGGTTCGAAGCTTTCTTT. The encoded protein is CASSLGVGFEAFF. J is TRBJ1-1 and V is TRBV5-6; D not resolved. The CDR3 is made up of 13 amino acids. Germline CDR1 is SGHDT and CDR2 is YYEEEE. V was clipped by 0 bases and J by 8 bases, with 11 bases between them.

The rearrangement links TRBV11-3 to TRBJ2-5, with 8 bases that match TRBD2. The ends lost 4 bases at V and 5 bases at J; junction bases unmatched: 9. The CDR3 sequence is 15 residues long. CDR1 is SGHNT, CDR2 YENEEA, per germline. CDR3 protein: CASSSGRGAHETQYF. CDR3 DNA sequence: TGTGCCAGCAGCTCCGGGCGGGGGGCCCACGAGACCCAGTACTTC.

The genes are TRBV3-1 (or the pseudogene TRBV3-2) and TRBJ2-2, with D tentatively TRBD1 (5 bases). Germline-derived CDR1 and CDR2 are LGHDT and YNNKEL (reference sequence). Trimming took off 0 bases at V and 5 bases at J, with 7 bases between the two ends. The CDR3 is 14 amino acids. The CDR3 coding sequence is TGTGCCAGCAGCCAAGATGGGGCGACCGGGGAGCTGTTTTTT. Its translation: CASSQDGATGELFF.

This clone was counted a single time. The V and J genes are TRBV6-6 and TRBJ1-2, with 8 bases that match TRBD1. This CDR3 has 16 amino acids. V was pared by 7 bases and J by 5 bases, with 15 bases of the junction left unmatched. Germline values: CDR1 MNHNY, CDR2 SVGAGI (reference sequence). This CDR3 is CASTEDRDSLRYGYTF. The CDR3 DNA follows: TGTGCCAGCACCGAGGACAGGGATTCCCTTCGGTATGGCTACACCTTC.

This chain joins TRBV6-5 and TRBJ2-3; TRBD2 aligns across 7 bases. CDR3 size: 13 residues. Germline V gene data show CDR1 as MNHEY and CDR2 as SVGAGI. After removal of 7 bases from V and 1 base from J, the junction contained 2 bases not matched to a gene. The CDR3 DNA reads TGTGCCAGCAAGCTAGCGGGCACAGATACGCAGTATTTT. Protein sequence: CASKLAGTDTQYF.

By sample share, this clone is medium-sized. This sequence joins TRBV11-2 and TRBJ1-6; the match to TRBD1 covers 7 bases. CDR1 SGHAT and CDR2 FQNNGV come from the germline V gene. V lost 2 bases and J lost 6; bases outside the gene matches: 10. This CDR3 comprises 17 residues. Here the CDR3 reads CASSLFFGQASNSPLHF. The CDR3 DNA sequence: TGTGCCAGCAGCTTATTTTTCGGACAGGCGTCTAATTCACCCCTCCACTTT.

This chain links TRBV5-1 with TRBJ2-7; D ambiguous. The CDR3 contains 14 residues. Trimming removed 3 bases at V and 0 bases at J, with 10 bases between. The germline V gene encodes CDR1 SGHRS and CDR2 YFSETQ. CDR3 in DNA: TGCGCCAGCAGCTCAGCAGGCCTCTCCTACGAGCAGTACTTC. It translates to CASSSAGLSYEQYF.

V is TRBV7-9 and J is TRBJ1-4; perhaps TRBD1 as D (6 bases). V was pared by 1 base and J by 5 bases, with 11 bases between. From germline, CDR1 is SEHNR and CDR2 FQNEAQ (reference sequence). The CDR3 is made up of 15 amino acids. The CDR3 DNA follows: TGTGCCAGCAGCTTAGGGGGCAGGGGAAATGAAAAACTGTTTTTT. Translation: CASSLGGRGNEKLFF.

This chain links TRBV2 with TRBJ2-5; D might be TRBD2 (6 bases). V was cut by 8 bases and J by 5 bases, with 15 bases left in between. Germline CDR1 and CDR2: SNHLY and FYNNEI. This CDR3 is built from 13 residues. CDR3 DNA sequence: TGTGCCAGCGGGGGGACTTTGGAGGAGACCCAGTACTTC. This codes for CASGGTLEETQYF.

On this clone: Other DNA sequences in the same sample also yield this CDR3. The chain has TRBV19 and TRBJ2-3; D call uncertain. Trimming removed 3 bases from V and 3 bases from J, with 10 bases in between. CDR3 size: 14 residues. The V gene's germline CDR1 is LNHDA and CDR2 SQIVND (reference sequence). CDR3 coding DNA: TGTGCCAGTAGTATCAGTGGCAGTACAGATACGCAGTATTTT. It codes for CASSISGSTDTQYF.

This sequence joins TRBV11-2 and TRBJ1-3; D is uncertain. CDR3 length equals 15 residues. V was cut by 0 bases and J by 0 bases, with 6 bases left in between. Germline assignment: CDR1 SGHAT and CDR2 FQNNGV. CDR3 protein: CASSLEGSSGNTIYF. Here the CDR3 DNA reads TGTGCCAGCAGCTTAGAGGGGAGCTCTGGAAACACCATATATTTT. Supplemented by reference TRBV11-2 and TRBJ1-3, the full variable domain reads EAGVAQSPRYKIIEKRQSVAFWCNPISGHATLYWYQQILGQGPKLLIQFQNNGVVDDSQLPKDRFSAERLKGVDSTLKIQPAKLEDSAVYLCASSLEGSSGNTIYFGEGSWLTVV.

The chain couples TRBV2 to TRBJ1-6; no clear D. The CDR3 covers 20 residues. Trimming removed 0 bases from V and 0 bases from J, with 18 bases in between. Germline lookup yields CDR1 SNHLY and CDR2 FYNNEI. The CDR3 DNA follows: TGTGCCAGCAGTGAAGCGCTTGTCTCGGTAGGGAGCTCCTATAATTCACCCCTCCACTTT. It is translated as CASSEALVSVGSSYNSPLHF.

This chain connects TRBV18 to TRBJ2-2; D is ambiguous. The CDR3 loop spans 19 amino acids. V was cut by 3 bases and J by 3 bases, with 23 bases left in between. Germline V CDR1 and CDR2: KGHSH, LQKENI. DNA of the CDR3: TGTGCCAGCTCACCTCCGCCATTTACAATACAACAGCACACCGGGGAGCTGTTTTTT. Protein: CASSPPPFTIQQHTGELFF.

This sequence joins TRBV5-6 and TRBJ1-1; no clear D. V was pared by 0 bases and J by 4 bases, with 10 bases between. The CDR3 runs to 14 residues. Germline CDR1 reads SGHDT; CDR2 reads YYEEEE. The CDR3: CASSLARFTTEAFF. The CDR3 DNA sequence: TGTGCCAGCAGCTTGGCCAGGTTCACCACTGAAGCTTTCTTT. The variable domain in full, with the rest retrieved from reference TRBV5-6 and TRBJ1-1, is DAGVTQSPTHLIKTRGQQVTLRCSPKSGHDTVSWYQQALGQGPQFIFQYYEEEERQRGNFPDRFSGHQFPNYSSELNVNALLLGDSALYLCASSLARFTTEAFFGQGTRLTVV.

The chain recombines TRBV9 with TRBJ1-3; possibly TRBD1 for D (6 bases). Trimming pared 6 bases from V and 0 bases from J, leaving 13 bases between. The CDR3 is 15 residues long. From germline, CDR1 is SGDLS and CDR2 YYNGEE. CDR3 in amino acids: CASTPGGASGNTIYF. The CDR3 DNA follows: TGTGCCAGCACCCCTGGGGGGGCCTCTGGAAACACCATATATTTT.